Listed below are T cell receptor beta chains from one sample, sequenced in a study of shared clonotypes between healthy human individuals. Using immunoSEQ multiplex PCR, the repertoire was profiled, and TCRdb retains in-frame clones only, with some absent. Of about 2.1 million clones listed, 85% to 95% are singletons. The sequencing input was naive CD8+ T cells from PBMCs. Receptors originate from a man between 18 and 35 years old in good health. Some clones in this sample may be carry-over from other donors' samples. Both conserved end residues are part of each CDR3. D genes are given only for firm matches. Part of the rows lack a size; the others show once, few, many or a class for expanded clones.

TRBD1	NA	TRBV10-3	TRBJ2-2	CAISDYGTGTTGELFF	TGTGCCATCAGTGACTACGGGACAGGGACCACCGGGGAGCTGTTTTTT
NA	few	TRBV7-9	TRBJ1-2	CASHGVGKSDGYTF	TGTGCCAGCCATGGGGTAGGGAAGTCGGATGGCTACACCTTC
NA	NA	TRBV19	TRBJ1-1	CATLSYTGEAFF	TGTGCCACCTTGTCCTACACGGGTGAAGCTTTCTTT
TRBD2	NA	TRBV2	TRBJ2-7	CASSELAAYEQYF	TGTGCCAGCAGTGAACTAGCGGCCTACGAGCAGTACTTC
TRBD1	NA	TRBV9	TRBJ1-2	CASSEPRTGTGYGYTF	TGTGCCAGCAGCGAGCCCAGAACGGGGACAGGGTATGGCTACACCTTC
NA	NA	TRBV2	TRBJ1-1	CAILGEGGTEAFF	TGTGCCATCCTAGGGGAGGGAGGGACTGAAGCTTTCTTT
NA	NA	TRBV7-8	TRBJ1-5	CASSLQGRNQPQHF	TGTGCCAGCAGCTTACAGGGTCGCAATCAGCCCCAGCATTTT
NA	NA	TRBV4-3	TRBJ2-1	CASSQGDPINEQFF	TGCGCCAGCAGCCAAGGAGACCCAATCAATGAGCAGTTCTTC
NA	NA	TRBV9	TRBJ1-3	CASSSPYFDRNTIYF	TGTGCCAGCAGCTCGCCGTACTTTGACAGAAACACCATATATTTT
TRBD2	NA	TRBV27	TRBJ2-1	CASSLRLAWEQFF	TGTGCCAGCAGTTTAAGACTAGCATGGGAGCAGTTCTTC
NA	NA	TRBV28	TRBJ1-3	CASGNPSWGSSGNTIYF	TGTGCCAGCGGAAATCCATCCTGGGGGAGCTCTGGAAACACCATATATTTT
TRBD1	NA	TRBV29-1	TRBJ2-7	CSVEPQGAGEQYF	TGCAGCGTTGAACCCCAGGGGGCAGGCGAGCAGTACTTC